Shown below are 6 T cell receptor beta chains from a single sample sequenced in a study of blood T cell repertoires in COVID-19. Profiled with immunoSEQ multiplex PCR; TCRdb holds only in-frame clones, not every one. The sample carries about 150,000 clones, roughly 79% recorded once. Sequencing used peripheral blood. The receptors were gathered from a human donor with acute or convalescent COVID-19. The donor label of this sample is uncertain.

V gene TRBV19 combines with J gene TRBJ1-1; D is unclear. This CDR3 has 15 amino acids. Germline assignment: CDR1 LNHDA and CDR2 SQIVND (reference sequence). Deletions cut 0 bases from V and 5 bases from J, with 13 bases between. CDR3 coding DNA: TGTGCCAGTAGTATAGATCTGCGGGTGCCGACTGAAGCTTTCTTT. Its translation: CASSIDLRVPTEAFF.

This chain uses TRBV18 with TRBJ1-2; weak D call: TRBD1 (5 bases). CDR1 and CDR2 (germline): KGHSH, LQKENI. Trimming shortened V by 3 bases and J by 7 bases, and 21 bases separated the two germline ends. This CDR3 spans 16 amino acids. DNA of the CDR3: TGTGCCAGCTCACCGTCCCCGGGGCCCTCCGGGGGTGGCTACACCTTC. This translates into CASSPSPGPSGGGYTF.

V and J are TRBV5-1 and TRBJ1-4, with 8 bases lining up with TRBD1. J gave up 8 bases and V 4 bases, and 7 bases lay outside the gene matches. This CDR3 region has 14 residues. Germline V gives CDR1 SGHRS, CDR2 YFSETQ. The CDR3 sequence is CASSRTGSGEKLFF. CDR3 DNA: TGCGCCAGCAGCCGGACAGGGAGCGGAGAAAAACTGTTTTTT.

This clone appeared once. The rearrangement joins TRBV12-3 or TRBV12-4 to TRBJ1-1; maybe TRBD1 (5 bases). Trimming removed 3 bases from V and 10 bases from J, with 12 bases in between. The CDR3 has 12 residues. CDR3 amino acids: CASSLSGMRAFF. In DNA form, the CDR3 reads TGTGCCAGCAGTTTGTCAGGGATGAGAGCTTTCTTT.

CDR3 in DNA: TGCGCCACCTCGACAGGGGAGATTGGGGGCTACACCTTC. Translating it yields CATSTGEIGGYTF. The rearrangement uses TRBV10-2 and TRBJ1-2, with 8 bases lining up with TRBD1. The length of the CDR3 is 13 residues. CDR1 and CDR2 (germline): WSHSY, SAAADI. The V segment lost 10 bases and the J segment 8 bases; nucleotides outside the gene matches: 12.

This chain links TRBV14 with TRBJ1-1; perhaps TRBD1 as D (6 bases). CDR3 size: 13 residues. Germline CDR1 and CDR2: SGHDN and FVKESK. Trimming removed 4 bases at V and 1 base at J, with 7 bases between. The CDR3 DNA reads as TGTGCCAGCAGCCTGACAGGGAACACTGAAGCTTTCTTT. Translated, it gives CASSLTGNTEAFF.